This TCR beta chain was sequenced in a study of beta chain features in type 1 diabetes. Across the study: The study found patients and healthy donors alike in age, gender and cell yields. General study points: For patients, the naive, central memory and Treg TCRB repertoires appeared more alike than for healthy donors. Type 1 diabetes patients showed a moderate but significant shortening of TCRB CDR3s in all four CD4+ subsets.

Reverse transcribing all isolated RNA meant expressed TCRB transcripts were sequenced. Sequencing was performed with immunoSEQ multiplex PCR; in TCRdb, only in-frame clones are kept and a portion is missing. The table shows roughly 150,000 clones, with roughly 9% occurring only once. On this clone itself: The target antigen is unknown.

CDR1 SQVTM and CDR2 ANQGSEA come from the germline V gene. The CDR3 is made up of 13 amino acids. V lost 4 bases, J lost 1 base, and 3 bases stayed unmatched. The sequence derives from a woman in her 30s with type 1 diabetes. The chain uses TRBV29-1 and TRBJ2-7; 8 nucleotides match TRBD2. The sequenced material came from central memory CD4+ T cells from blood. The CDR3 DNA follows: TGCAGCGTTGTACTAGCGGTATCCTACGAGCAGTACTTC. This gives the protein CSVVLAVSYEQYF.